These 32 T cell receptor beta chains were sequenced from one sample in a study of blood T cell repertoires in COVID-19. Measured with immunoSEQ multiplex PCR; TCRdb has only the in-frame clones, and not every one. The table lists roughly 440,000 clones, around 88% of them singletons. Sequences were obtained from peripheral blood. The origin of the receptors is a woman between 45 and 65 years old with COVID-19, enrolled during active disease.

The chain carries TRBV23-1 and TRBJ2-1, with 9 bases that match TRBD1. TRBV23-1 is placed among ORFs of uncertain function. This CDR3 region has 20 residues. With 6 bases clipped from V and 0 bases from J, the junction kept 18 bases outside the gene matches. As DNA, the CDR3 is TGCGCCAGCAGCTCTCTGGGACAGGGCAGAGCCTTAAGCTCCTACAATGAGCAGTTCTTC. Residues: CASSSLGQGRALSSYNEQFF.

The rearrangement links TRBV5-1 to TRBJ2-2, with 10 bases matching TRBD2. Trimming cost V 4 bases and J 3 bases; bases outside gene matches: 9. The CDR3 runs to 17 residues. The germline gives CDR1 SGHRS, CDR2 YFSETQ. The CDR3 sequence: CASSPMIAGGDTGELFF. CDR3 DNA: TGCGCCAGCAGCCCGATGATAGCGGGGGGCGACACCGGGGAGCTGTTTTTT.

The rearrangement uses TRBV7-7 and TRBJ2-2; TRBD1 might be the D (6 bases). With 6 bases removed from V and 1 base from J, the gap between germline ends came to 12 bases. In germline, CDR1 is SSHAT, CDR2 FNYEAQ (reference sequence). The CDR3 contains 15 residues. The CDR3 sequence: CASSLQQGNTGELFF. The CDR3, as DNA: TGTGCCAGCAGTCTACAACAGGGGAACACCGGGGAGCTGTTTTTT.

The CDR3 reads CASSFLNQGATEAFF. The CDR3 coding sequence is TGCGCCAGCAGCTTTCTAAATCAGGGGGCAACTGAAGCTTTCTTT. V gene TRBV5-1 combines with J gene TRBJ1-1; 8 nucleotides match TRBD1. Trimming took 2 bases from V and 5 from J; bases not matched to a gene: 8. This CDR3 region has 15 residues. Germline-derived CDR1 and CDR2 are SGHRS and YFSETQ. The full variable domain, with the rest looked up from reference TRBV5-1 and TRBJ1-1, is KAGVTQTPRYLIKTRGQQVTLSCSPISGHRSVSWYQQTPGQGLQFLFEYFSETQRNKGNFPGRFSGRQFSNSRSEMNVSTLELGDSALYLCASSFLNQGATEAFFGQGTRLTVV.

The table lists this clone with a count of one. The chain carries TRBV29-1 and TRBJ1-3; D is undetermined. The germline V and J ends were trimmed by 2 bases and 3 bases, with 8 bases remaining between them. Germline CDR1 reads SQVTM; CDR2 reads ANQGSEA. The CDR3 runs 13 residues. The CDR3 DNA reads TGCAGCGTTGAACAACTGAATGGAAACACCATATATTTT. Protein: CSVEQLNGNTIYF. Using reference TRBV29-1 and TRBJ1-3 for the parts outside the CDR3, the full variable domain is SAVISQKPSRDICQRGTSLTIQCQVDSQVTMMFWYRQQPGQSLTLIATANQGSEATYESGFVIDKFPISRPNLTFSTLTVSNMSPEDSSIYLCSVEQLNGNTIYFGEGSWLTVV.

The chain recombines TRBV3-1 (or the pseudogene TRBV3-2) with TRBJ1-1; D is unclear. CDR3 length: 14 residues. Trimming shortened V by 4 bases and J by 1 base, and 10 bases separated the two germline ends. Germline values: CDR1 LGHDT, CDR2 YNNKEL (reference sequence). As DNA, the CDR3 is TGTGCCAGCAGCCTCCGACACGCGAACACTGAAGCTTTCTTT. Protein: CASSLRHANTEAFF.

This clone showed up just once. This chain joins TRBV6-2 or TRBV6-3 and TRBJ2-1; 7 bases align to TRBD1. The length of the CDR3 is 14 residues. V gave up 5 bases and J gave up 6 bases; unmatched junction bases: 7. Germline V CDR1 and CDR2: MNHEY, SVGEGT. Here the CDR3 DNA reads TGTGCCAGCAGTGCAACAGGGGTTCCCAATGAGCAGTTCTTC. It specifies CASSATGVPNEQFF.

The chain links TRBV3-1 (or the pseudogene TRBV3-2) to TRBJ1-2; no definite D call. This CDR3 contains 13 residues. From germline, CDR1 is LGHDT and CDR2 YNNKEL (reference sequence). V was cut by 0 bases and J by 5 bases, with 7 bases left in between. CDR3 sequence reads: CASSQELGYGYTF. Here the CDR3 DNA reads TGTGCCAGCAGCCAAGAGCTCGGGTATGGCTACACCTTC.

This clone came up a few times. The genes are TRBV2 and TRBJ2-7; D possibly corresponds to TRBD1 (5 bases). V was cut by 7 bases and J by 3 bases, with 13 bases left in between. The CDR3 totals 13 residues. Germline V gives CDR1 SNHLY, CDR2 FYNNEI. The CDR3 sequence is CASTLGQGYEQYF. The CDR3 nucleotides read TGTGCCAGCACTTTGGGGCAGGGCTACGAGCAGTACTTC.

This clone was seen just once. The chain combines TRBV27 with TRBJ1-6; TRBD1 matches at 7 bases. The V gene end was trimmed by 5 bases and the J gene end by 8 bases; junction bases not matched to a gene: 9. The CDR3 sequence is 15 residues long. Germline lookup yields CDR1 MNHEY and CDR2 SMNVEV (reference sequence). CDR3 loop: CASSPETGLDSPLHF. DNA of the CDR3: TGTGCCAGCAGTCCCGAGACAGGGCTGGATTCACCCCTCCACTTT.

CDR3 nucleotides: TGCGCCAGCAGCATCTCCGGGTCCGGTAATGAAAAACTGTTTTTT. Protein product: CASSISGSGNEKLFF. This chain joins TRBV5-1 and TRBJ1-4; D not resolved. The germline CDR1 and CDR2 sequences are SGHRS and YFSETQ. The V end lost 4 bases, the J end lost 4 bases, and 14 bases lay between the germline ends. CDR3 size: 15 residues. The full variable domain, with the rest looked up from reference TRBV5-1 and TRBJ1-4, is KAGVTQTPRYLIKTRGQQVTLSCSPISGHRSVSWYQQTPGQGLQFLFEYFSETQRNKGNFPGRFSGRQFSNSRSEMNVSTLELGDSALYLCASSISGSGNEKLFFGSGTQLSVL.

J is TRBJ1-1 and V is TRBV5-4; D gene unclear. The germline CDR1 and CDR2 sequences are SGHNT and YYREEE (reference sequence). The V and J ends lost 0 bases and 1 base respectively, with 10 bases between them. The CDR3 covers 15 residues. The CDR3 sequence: CASSLAHEWNTEAFF. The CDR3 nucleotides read TGTGCCAGCAGCTTGGCCCATGAGTGGAACACTGAAGCTTTCTTT.

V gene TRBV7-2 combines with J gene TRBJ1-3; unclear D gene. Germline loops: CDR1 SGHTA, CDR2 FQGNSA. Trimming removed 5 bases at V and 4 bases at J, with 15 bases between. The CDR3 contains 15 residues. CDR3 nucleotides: TGTGCCAGCAGCCTCATGGTGGCGCGGGGAAACACCATATATTTT. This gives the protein CASSLMVARGNTIYF. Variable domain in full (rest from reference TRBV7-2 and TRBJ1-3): GAGVSQSPSNKVTEKGKDVELRCDPISGHTALYWYRQSLGQGLEFLIYFQGNSAPDKSGLPSDRFSAERTGGSVSTLTIQRTQQEDSAVYLCASSLMVARGNTIYFGEGSWLTVV.

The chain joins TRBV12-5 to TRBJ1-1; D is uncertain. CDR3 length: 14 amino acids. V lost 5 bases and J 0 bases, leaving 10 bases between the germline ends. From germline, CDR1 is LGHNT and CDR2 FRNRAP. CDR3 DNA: TGTGCTAGTGGTCCTCCCCTCCTGAACACTGAAGCTTTCTTT. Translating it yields CASGPPLLNTEAFF.

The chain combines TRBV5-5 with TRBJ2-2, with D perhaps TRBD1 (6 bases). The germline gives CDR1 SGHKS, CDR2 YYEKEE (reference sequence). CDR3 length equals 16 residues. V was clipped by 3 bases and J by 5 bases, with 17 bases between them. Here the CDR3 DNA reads TGTGCCAGCAGCTCCCAATACCGACAGGCGACCGGGGAGCTGTTTTTT. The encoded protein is CASSSQYRQATGELFF. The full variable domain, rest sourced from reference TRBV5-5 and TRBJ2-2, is DAGVTQSPTHLIKTRGQQVTLRCSPISGHKSVSWYQQVLGQGPQFIFQYYEKEERGRGNFPDRFSARQFPNYSSELNVNALLLGDSALYLCASSSQYRQATGELFFGEGSRLTVL.

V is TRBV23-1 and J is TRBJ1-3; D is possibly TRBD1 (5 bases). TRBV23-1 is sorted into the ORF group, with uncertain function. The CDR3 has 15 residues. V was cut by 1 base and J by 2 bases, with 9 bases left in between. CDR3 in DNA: TGCGCCAGCAGTCAATGGGGGGAGACTGGAAACACCATATATTTT. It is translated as CASSQWGETGNTIYF.

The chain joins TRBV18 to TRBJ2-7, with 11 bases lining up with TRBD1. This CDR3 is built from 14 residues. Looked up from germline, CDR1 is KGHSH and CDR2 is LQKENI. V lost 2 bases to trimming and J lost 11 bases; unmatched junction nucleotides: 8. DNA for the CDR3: TGTGCCAGCTCACCAAGTTGGGGACAGGGGGGAAAGTACTTC. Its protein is CASSPSWGQGGKYF.

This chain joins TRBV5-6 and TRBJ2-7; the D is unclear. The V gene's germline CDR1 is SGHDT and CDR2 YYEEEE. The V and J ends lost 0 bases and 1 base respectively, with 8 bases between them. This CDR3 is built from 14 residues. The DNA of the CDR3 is TGTGCCAGCAGCTTGGACTTTGAGTCCTACGAGCAGTACTTC. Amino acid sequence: CASSLDFESYEQYF.

CDR3 amino acids: CASSPEYAYRPEAFF. Written as DNA, the CDR3 is TGCGCCAGCAGCCCGGAGTATGCCTACCGCCCTGAAGCTTTCTTT. The V gene is TRBV5-1, the J gene TRBJ1-1; D is ambiguous. The CDR3 runs to 15 residues. Germline values: CDR1 SGHRS, CDR2 YFSETQ. The V end was cut by 4 bases, the J end by 6 bases, with 19 bases between.

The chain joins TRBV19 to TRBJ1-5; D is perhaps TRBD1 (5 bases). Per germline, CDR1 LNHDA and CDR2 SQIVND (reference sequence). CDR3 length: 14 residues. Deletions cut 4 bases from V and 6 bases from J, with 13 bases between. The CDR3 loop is CASSNGGRGQPQHF. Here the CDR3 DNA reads TGTGCCAGTAGTAACGGGGGTAGAGGTCAGCCCCAGCATTTT.

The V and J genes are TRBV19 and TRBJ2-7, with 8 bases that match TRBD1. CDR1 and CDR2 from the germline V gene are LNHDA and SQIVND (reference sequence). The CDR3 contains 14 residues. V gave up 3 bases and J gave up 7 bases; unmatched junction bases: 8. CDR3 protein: CASSIVGQGGEQYF. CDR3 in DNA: TGTGCCAGTAGTATTGTAGGACAGGGTGGAGAGCAGTACTTC.

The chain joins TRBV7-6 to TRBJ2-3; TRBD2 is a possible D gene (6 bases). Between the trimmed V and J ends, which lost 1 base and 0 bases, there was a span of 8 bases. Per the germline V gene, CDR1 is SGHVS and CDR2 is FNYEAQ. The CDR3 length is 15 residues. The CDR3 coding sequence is TGTGCCAGCAGCTTAGTGCGGGGAAGCACAGATACGCAGTATTTT. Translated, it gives CASSLVRGSTDTQYF.

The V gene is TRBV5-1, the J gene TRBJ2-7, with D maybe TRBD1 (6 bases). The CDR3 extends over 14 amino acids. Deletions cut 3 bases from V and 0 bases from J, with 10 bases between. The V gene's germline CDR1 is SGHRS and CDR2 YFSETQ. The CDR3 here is CASSSQGGSYEQYF. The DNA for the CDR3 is TGCGCCAGCAGCTCGCAAGGGGGCTCCTACGAGCAGTACTTC.

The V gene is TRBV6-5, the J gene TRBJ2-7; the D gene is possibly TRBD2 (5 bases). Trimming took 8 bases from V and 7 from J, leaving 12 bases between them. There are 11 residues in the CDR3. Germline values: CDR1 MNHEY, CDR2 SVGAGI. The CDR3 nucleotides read TGTGCCAGCGGGCGGGTACGGGAGCAGTACTTC. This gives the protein CASGRVREQYF.

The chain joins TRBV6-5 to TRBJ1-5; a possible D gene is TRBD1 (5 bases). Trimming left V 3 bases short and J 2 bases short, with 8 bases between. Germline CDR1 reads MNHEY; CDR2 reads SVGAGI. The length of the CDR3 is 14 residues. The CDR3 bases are TGTGCCAGCAGTTATGGGGCTGGCAATCAGCCCCAGCATTTT. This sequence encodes CASSYGAGNQPQHF.

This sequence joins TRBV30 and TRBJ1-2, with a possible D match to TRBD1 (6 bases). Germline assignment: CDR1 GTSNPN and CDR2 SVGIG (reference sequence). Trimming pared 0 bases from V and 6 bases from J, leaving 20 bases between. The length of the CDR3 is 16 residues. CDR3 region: CAWSVRVDGGRNGYTF. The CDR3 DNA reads TGTGCCTGGAGTGTAAGGGTTGACGGGGGGCGTAATGGCTACACCTTC.

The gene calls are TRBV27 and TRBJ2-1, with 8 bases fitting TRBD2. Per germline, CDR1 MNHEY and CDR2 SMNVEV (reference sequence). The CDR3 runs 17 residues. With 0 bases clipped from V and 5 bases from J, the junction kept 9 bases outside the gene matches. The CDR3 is CASSLSLAGIHNNEQFF. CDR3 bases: TGTGCCAGCAGTTTATCGCTAGCGGGTATTCACAACAATGAGCAGTTCTTC.

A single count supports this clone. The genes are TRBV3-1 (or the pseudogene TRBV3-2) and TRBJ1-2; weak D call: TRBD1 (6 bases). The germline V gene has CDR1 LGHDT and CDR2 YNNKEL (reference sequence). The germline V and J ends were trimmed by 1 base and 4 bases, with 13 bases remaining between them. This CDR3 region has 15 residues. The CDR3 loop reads CASSQGERGGYGYTF. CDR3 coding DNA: TGTGCCAGCAGCCAAGGGGAAAGAGGGGGCTATGGCTACACCTTC.

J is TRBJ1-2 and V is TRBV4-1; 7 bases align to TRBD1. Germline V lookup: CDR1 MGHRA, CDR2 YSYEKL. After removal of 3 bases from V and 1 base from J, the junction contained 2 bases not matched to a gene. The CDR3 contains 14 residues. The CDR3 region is CASSQGQHNYGYTF. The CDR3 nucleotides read TGCGCCAGCAGCCAGGGACAGCATAACTATGGCTACACCTTC.

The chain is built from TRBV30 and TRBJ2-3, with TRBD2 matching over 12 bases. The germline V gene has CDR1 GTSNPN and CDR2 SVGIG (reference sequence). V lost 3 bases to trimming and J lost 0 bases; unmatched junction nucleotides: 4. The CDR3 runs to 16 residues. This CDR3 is CAWRLTSGGSTDTQYF. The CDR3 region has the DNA TGTGCCTGGAGGTTGACTAGCGGGGGTAGCACAGATACGCAGTATTTT.

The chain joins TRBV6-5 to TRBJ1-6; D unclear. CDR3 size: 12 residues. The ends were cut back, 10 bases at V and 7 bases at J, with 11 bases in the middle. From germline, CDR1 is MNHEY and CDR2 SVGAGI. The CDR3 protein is CATSGGNSPLHF. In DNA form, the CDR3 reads TGTGCCACCTCCGGCGGGAATTCACCCCTCCACTTT.

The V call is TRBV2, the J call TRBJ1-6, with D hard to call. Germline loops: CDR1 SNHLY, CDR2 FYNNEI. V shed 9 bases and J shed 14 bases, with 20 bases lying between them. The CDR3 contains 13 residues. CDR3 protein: CASSPSGSGALHF. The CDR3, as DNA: TGTGCCAGTAGCCCCTCGGGGAGCGGAGCCCTCCACTTT.